Listed below are T cell receptor beta chains from one sample, sequenced in a study of shared clonotypes between healthy human individuals. Sequencing was performed with immunoSEQ multiplex PCR; in TCRdb, only in-frame clones are kept and a portion is missing. This table has fewer than 1 million clones, approximately 97% appearing once. The material sequenced was naive CD8+ T cells sorted from blood. The receptors here all came from a man aged 25 to 40 in good health. The CDR3 runs from the conserved cysteine through the conserved F or W. The D gene is left open where the match is weak. Size tells how often a clone was seen (once, few, many) or the class of an expanded clone, and some rows leave it out.

clone_size: NA; v_call: TRBV5-8; d_call: TRBD2; j_call: TRBJ2-1; cdr3_length: 15; cdr3_aa: CASSLRRELYNEQFF; cdr3_nt: TGTGCCAGCAGCTTGCGGCGGGAGCTCTACAATGAGCAGTTCTTC
clone_size: few; v_call: TRBV15; d_call: NA; j_call: TRBJ2-1; cdr3_length: 17; cdr3_aa: CATSRVFDGPSYNEQFF; cdr3_nt: TGTGCCACCAGCAGAGTATTTGACGGACCATCCTACAATGAGCAGTTCTTC
clone_size: NA; v_call: TRBV5-4; d_call: NA; j_call: TRBJ2-7; cdr3_length: 13; cdr3_aa: CASSLEGLYEQYF; cdr3_nt: TGTGCCAGCAGCTTGGAGGGACTCTACGAGCAGTACTTC
clone_size: NA; v_call: TRBV2; d_call: TRBD1; j_call: TRBJ1-5; cdr3_length: 17; cdr3_aa: CASSEAQTGSHYQPQHF; cdr3_nt: TGTGCCAGCAGTGAAGCCCAGACAGGGTCTCATTATCAGCCCCAGCATTTT
clone_size: NA; v_call: TRBV9; d_call: NA; j_call: TRBJ2-7; cdr3_length: 14; cdr3_aa: CASSSALNIHEQYF; cdr3_nt: TGTGCCAGCAGTTCGGCATTAAATATCCACGAGCAGTACTTC
clone_size: once; v_call: TRBV7-8; d_call: NA; j_call: TRBJ2-1; cdr3_length: 13; cdr3_aa: CASSLTSYNEQFF; cdr3_nt: TGTGCCAGCAGCTTAACCTCCTACAATGAGCAGTTCTTC
clone_size: NA; v_call: TRBV6-5; d_call: NA; j_call: TRBJ2-7; cdr3_length: 14; cdr3_aa: CASRSGLEAYEQYF; cdr3_nt: TGTGCCAGCAGATCCGGACTGGAAGCTTACGAGCAGTACTTC
clone_size: NA; v_call: TRBV4-3; d_call: NA; j_call: TRBJ1-4; cdr3_length: 18; cdr3_aa: CASSQDSPYLGLGEKLLF; cdr3_nt: TGCGCCAGCAGCCAAGATTCTCCGTATCTGGGCCTAGGTGAAAAACTGCTTTTT
clone_size: NA; v_call: TRBV5-4; d_call: NA; j_call: TRBJ2-3; cdr3_length: 15; cdr3_aa: CASSSSGALTDTQYF; cdr3_nt: TGTGCCAGCAGCTCGTCCGGGGCACTGACAGATACGCAGTATTTT
clone_size: NA; v_call: TRBV4-3; d_call: TRBD2; j_call: TRBJ2-7; cdr3_length: 15; cdr3_aa: CASSQGLAGAYEQYF; cdr3_nt: TGCGCCAGCAGCCAAGGACTAGCGGGGGCCTACGAGCAGTACTTC
clone_size: NA; v_call: TRBV18; d_call: TRBD1; j_call: TRBJ2-7; cdr3_length: 17; cdr3_aa: CASSPGVGTGGDDEQYF; cdr3_nt: TGTGCCAGCTCACCCGGAGTTGGGACAGGGGGCGACGACGAGCAGTACTTC
clone_size: NA; v_call: TRBV7-9; d_call: NA; j_call: TRBJ1-2; cdr3_length: 15; cdr3_aa: CASSSSLGGQYGYTF; cdr3_nt: TGTGCCAGCAGCTCCTCCCTCGGGGGGCAGTATGGCTACACCTTC
clone_size: NA; v_call: TRBV25-1; d_call: NA; j_call: TRBJ2-3; cdr3_length: 10; cdr3_aa: CASGGDTQYF; cdr3_nt: TGTGCCAGCGGGGGGGATACGCAGTATTTT
clone_size: NA; v_call: TRBV7-9; d_call: NA; j_call: TRBJ2-1; cdr3_length: 12; cdr3_aa: CASRSTNNEQFF; cdr3_nt: TGTGCCAGCAGGTCTACAAACAATGAGCAGTTCTTC
clone_size: once; v_call: TRBV6-5; d_call: NA; j_call: TRBJ1-1; cdr3_length: 14; cdr3_aa: CASRDPGEGTEAFF; cdr3_nt: TGTGCCAGCAGGGACCCAGGGGAAGGGACTGAAGCTTTCTTT
clone_size: NA; v_call: TRBV27; d_call: NA; j_call: TRBJ2-7; cdr3_length: 16; cdr3_aa: CASSSPYGKAAYEQYF; cdr3_nt: TGTGCCAGCAGCTCACCCTACGGTAAGGCAGCCTACGAGCAGTACTTC
clone_size: NA; v_call: TRBV4-2; d_call: TRBD2; j_call: TRBJ2-1; cdr3_length: 19; cdr3_aa: CASSQVWATGTSGSLEQFF; cdr3_nt: TGTGCCAGCAGCCAAGTTTGGGCCACCGGGACTAGCGGGAGTTTGGAGCAGTTCTTC
clone_size: once; v_call: TRBV27; d_call: NA; j_call: TRBJ1-5; cdr3_length: 14; cdr3_aa: CATRPQGYNQPQHF; cdr3_nt: TGTGCCACGAGGCCCCAGGGCTACAATCAGCCCCAGCATTTT
clone_size: NA; v_call: TRBV11-2; d_call: TRBD2; j_call: TRBJ2-3; cdr3_length: 15; cdr3_aa: CASSLDGTSVDTQYF; cdr3_nt: TGTGCCAGCAGCTTAGATGGGACTAGCGTCGATACGCAGTATTTT
clone_size: NA; v_call: TRBV7-9; d_call: NA; j_call: TRBJ1-1; cdr3_length: 14; cdr3_aa: CASSSTVMNTEAFF; cdr3_nt: TGTGCCAGCAGCTCGACAGTGATGAACACTGAAGCTTTCTTT
clone_size: NA; v_call: TRBV5-5; d_call: NA; j_call: TRBJ2-7; cdr3_length: 16; cdr3_aa: CASSLVSPRSSYEQYF; cdr3_nt: TGTGCCAGCAGCTTGGTTTCGCCCAGGAGCTCCTACGAGCAGTACTTC
clone_size: NA; v_call: TRBV19; d_call: NA; j_call: TRBJ2-1; cdr3_length: 16; cdr3_aa: CASSWSWGELDNEQFF; cdr3_nt: TGTGCCAGTAGTTGGTCTTGGGGGGAGTTGGACAATGAGCAGTTCTTC
clone_size: NA; v_call: TRBV11-2; d_call: TRBD2; j_call: TRBJ2-3; cdr3_length: 16; cdr3_aa: CASSQNLAGEVHTQYF; cdr3_nt: TGTGCCAGCAGCCAAAACCTAGCGGGAGAGGTCCATACGCAGTATTTT
clone_size: NA; v_call: TRBV7-9; d_call: TRBD2; j_call: TRBJ2-7; cdr3_length: 17; cdr3_aa: CASSPLAGAGGSYEQYF; cdr3_nt: TGTGCCAGCAGCCCACTAGCGGGGGCAGGGGGCTCCTACGAGCAGTACTTC
clone_size: NA; v_call: TRBV27; d_call: TRBD2; j_call: TRBJ2-1; cdr3_length: 14; cdr3_aa: CASSPGLAGDEQFF; cdr3_nt: TGTGCCAGCAGTCCCGGACTAGCGGGAGATGAGCAGTTCTTC
clone_size: NA; v_call: TRBV14; d_call: TRBD1; j_call: TRBJ1-3; cdr3_length: 15; cdr3_aa: CASSPRDRAGNTIYF; cdr3_nt: TGTGCCAGCAGCCCTAGGGACAGGGCTGGAAACACCATATATTTT
clone_size: NA; v_call: TRBV13; d_call: TRBD1; j_call: TRBJ2-7; cdr3_length: 16; cdr3_aa: CASSFLSDRGGPEQYF; cdr3_nt: TGTGCCAGCAGCTTCCTCAGCGACAGGGGGGGTCCTGAGCAGTACTTC
clone_size: NA; v_call: TRBV11-2; d_call: NA; j_call: TRBJ2-7; cdr3_length: 14; cdr3_aa: CASSHSIDPYEQYF; cdr3_nt: TGTGCCAGCAGCCATTCAATCGATCCATACGAGCAGTACTTC
clone_size: NA; v_call: TRBV9; d_call: NA; j_call: TRBJ2-5; cdr3_length: 14; cdr3_aa: CASSPEGKRETQYF; cdr3_nt: TGTGCCAGCAGCCCAGAGGGGAAACGAGAGACCCAGTACTTC
clone_size: NA; v_call: TRBV7-9; d_call: TRBD2; j_call: TRBJ2-6; cdr3_length: 14; cdr3_aa: CASSGRGGANVLTF; cdr3_nt: TGTGCCAGCAGCGGGAGGGGCGGGGCCAACGTCCTGACTTTC
clone_size: NA; v_call: TRBV28; d_call: NA; j_call: TRBJ1-2; cdr3_length: 20; cdr3_aa: CASSLNGVQDSSLFNYGYTF; cdr3_nt: TGTGCCAGCAGTTTGAATGGGGTGCAGGACAGCTCCCTATTCAACTATGGCTACACCTTC
clone_size: NA; v_call: TRBV9; d_call: NA; j_call: TRBJ2-7; cdr3_length: 15; cdr3_aa: CASSVEAVSSYEQYF; cdr3_nt: TGTGCCAGCAGCGTAGAAGCCGTTAGCTCCTACGAGCAGTACTTC
clone_size: NA; v_call: TRBV28; d_call: TRBD1; j_call: TRBJ2-3; cdr3_length: 16; cdr3_aa: CASLGRDSSFTDTQYF; cdr3_nt: TGTGCCAGCCTGGGACGGGACAGCTCCTTCACAGATACGCAGTATTTT
clone_size: NA; v_call: TRBV10-3; d_call: TRBD2; j_call: TRBJ2-2; cdr3_length: 15; cdr3_aa: CAISDTGTSAGELFF; cdr3_nt: TGTGCCATCAGTGACACCGGGACTAGCGCCGGGGAGCTGTTTTTT
clone_size: NA; v_call: TRBV4-1; d_call: NA; j_call: TRBJ1-3; cdr3_length: 16; cdr3_aa: CASSQAPMSSGNTIYF; cdr3_nt: TGCGCCAGCAGCCAAGCTCCGATGAGCTCTGGAAACACCATATATTTT
clone_size: NA; v_call: TRBV5-1; d_call: NA; j_call: TRBJ2-1; cdr3_length: 13; cdr3_aa: CASSVELAGEQFF; cdr3_nt: TGCGCCAGCAGCGTGGAGCTGGCGGGGGAGCAGTTCTTC
clone_size: NA; v_call: TRBV7-9; d_call: TRBD2; j_call: TRBJ2-7; cdr3_length: 14; cdr3_aa: CASGPSGRYHEQYF; cdr3_nt: TGTGCCAGCGGCCCTAGCGGGAGGTACCACGAGCAGTACTTC
clone_size: NA; v_call: TRBV5-1; d_call: NA; j_call: TRBJ1-2; cdr3_length: 16; cdr3_aa: CASSLGRYGPGDGYTF; cdr3_nt: TGCGCCAGCAGCTTGGGTAGGTACGGACCGGGCGATGGCTACACCTTC
clone_size: once; v_call: TRBV9; d_call: TRBD2; j_call: TRBJ2-7; cdr3_length: 18; cdr3_aa: CASSAPEGWVAGAYEQYF; cdr3_nt: TGTGCCAGCAGCGCCCCCGAGGGGTGGGTAGCGGGAGCCTACGAGCAGTACTTC
clone_size: NA; v_call: TRBV11-2; d_call: TRBD1; j_call: TRBJ2-1; cdr3_length: 16; cdr3_aa: CASSLIYGQGTDEQFF; cdr3_nt: TGTGCCAGCAGCTTAATCTACGGACAGGGGACGGATGAGCAGTTCTTC
clone_size: NA; v_call: TRBV29-1; d_call: NA; j_call: TRBJ2-3; cdr3_length: 15; cdr3_aa: CSVDGQLPYTDTQYF; cdr3_nt: TGCAGCGTTGACGGGCAGTTGCCATACACAGATACGCAGTATTTT
clone_size: NA; v_call: TRBV27; d_call: TRBD2; j_call: TRBJ2-1; cdr3_length: 12; cdr3_aa: CASSLGGDEQFF; cdr3_nt: TGTGCCAGCAGTTTAGGGGGGGATGAGCAGTTCTTC
clone_size: NA; v_call: TRBV7-9; d_call: NA; j_call: TRBJ2-1; cdr3_length: 13; cdr3_aa: CASSSDSYNEQFF; cdr3_nt: TGTGCCAGCAGCTCGGACAGTTACAATGAGCAGTTCTTC
clone_size: NA; v_call: TRBV14; d_call: NA; j_call: TRBJ2-7; cdr3_length: 12; cdr3_aa: CASSPTSYEQYF; cdr3_nt: TGTGCCAGCAGCCCGACCTCCTACGAGCAGTACTTC
clone_size: NA; v_call: TRBV5-1; d_call: NA; j_call: TRBJ2-7; cdr3_length: 12; cdr3_aa: CASSLIGVEQYF; cdr3_nt: TGCGCCAGCAGCTTGATAGGGGTCGAGCAGTACTTC
clone_size: NA; v_call: TRBV29-1; d_call: NA; j_call: TRBJ2-7; cdr3_length: 13; cdr3_aa: CSVDWGFSGEQYF; cdr3_nt: TGCAGCGTTGATTGGGGCTTTTCCGGCGAGCAGTACTTC
clone_size: NA; v_call: TRBV28; d_call: NA; j_call: TRBJ2-1; cdr3_length: 15; cdr3_aa: CASSFSGQPYNEQFF; cdr3_nt: TGTGCCAGCAGTTTTTCGGGACAACCCTACAATGAGCAGTTCTTC
clone_size: NA; v_call: TRBV2; d_call: TRBD1; j_call: TRBJ2-7; cdr3_length: 12; cdr3_aa: CASSGVPRDRAF; cdr3_nt: TGTGCCAGCAGTGGGGTGCCCAGGGACAGAGCCTTC
clone_size: NA; v_call: TRBV1; d_call: NA; j_call: TRBJ1-4; cdr3_length: 18; cdr3_aa: CTSSQGIIKDKTNEKLFF; cdr3_nt: TGCACCAGCAGCCAAGGGATTATAAAGGACAAGACGAATGAAAAACTGTTTTTT
clone_size: NA; v_call: TRBV11-2; d_call: TRBD2; j_call: TRBJ2-2; cdr3_length: 15; cdr3_aa: CASSLGREVTGELFF; cdr3_nt: TGTGCCAGCAGCTTAGGGCGGGAGGTCACCGGGGAGCTGTTTTTT
clone_size: NA; v_call: TRBV7-8; d_call: TRBD1; j_call: TRBJ2-7; cdr3_length: 17; cdr3_aa: CASSSGGWTGGASEQYF; cdr3_nt: TGTGCCAGCAGCTCCGGTGGTTGGACAGGGGGCGCCTCCGAGCAGTACTTC